The 11 T cell receptor beta chains below come from one sample, sequenced in a study of T-cell reconstitution after alpha-beta-depleted transplantation in children. Unique molecular identifiers were incorporated when the TCRbeta library was constructed. From the PCR reads, TCRdb called clonotypes with MiXCR, one entry per CDR3 protein. Seen here are 120,000 to 150,000 distinct CDR3 sequences, around 9% observed once, and the top ten hold 15% to 20%. The material was PBMCs, mostly from graft donor cells, obtained 180 days after TCRalphabeta/CD19-depleted stem cell transplant. The origin of the receptors is a female patient aged 2-15 years who had a stem cell transplant for congenital amegakaryocytic thrombocytopenia, so the T cells may come from the graft donor.

J is TRBJ2-1 and V is TRBV24-1; D is ambiguous. V dropped 3 bases and J dropped 6 bases, with 14 bases sitting between them. The germline CDR1 and CDR2 sequences are KGHDR and SFDVKD. CDR3 size: 15 residues. As DNA, the CDR3 is TGTGCCACCAGTGATACCGTGGTAGGGTCCAATGAGCAGTTCTTC. It is translated as CATSDTVVGSNEQFF.

This clonotype showed up just a few times. This chain joins TRBV18 and TRBJ2-7; 12 nucleotides agree with TRBD2. The CDR3 has 16 amino acids. Germline V gene sequence: CDR1 KGHSH, CDR2 LQKENI. The V segment lost 6 bases and the J segment 3 bases; nucleotides outside the gene matches: 9. CDR3 amino acids: CASSTTSGGTIYEQYF. CDR3 nucleotides: TGTGCCAGCTCCACCACTAGCGGGGGGACGATCTACGAGCAGTACTTC.

This clonotype was seen repeatedly, ten times or more. The chain uses TRBV7-2 and TRBJ2-3, with TRBD2 matching over 14 bases. V trimming: 6 bases; J trimming: 8 bases; junction bases outside the gene matches: 13. CDR3 length equals 17 residues. Germline V gives CDR1 SGHTA, CDR2 FQGNSA. Written as DNA, the CDR3 is TGTGCCAGCAGTCGGACTAGCGGGGGGACCGCAATGGGTACGCAGTATTTT. Translated, it gives CASSRTSGGTAMGTQYF.

In its sample, this clonotype was seen a few times. The chain carries TRBV9 and TRBJ2-7; D is perhaps TRBD2 (7 bases). V lost 0 bases to trimming and J lost 3 bases, with 19 bases between them. Germline values: CDR1 SGDLS, CDR2 YYNGEE. The CDR3 sequence is 17 residues long. The CDR3 DNA is TGTGCCAGCAGCGTAGACGGGGGGCGGCTAGGAGTCTACGAGCAGTACTTC. Its protein product is CASSVDGGRLGVYEQYF.

This clonotype was detected many times. The chain carries TRBV6-2 or TRBV6-3 and TRBJ2-1, with no clear D. The germline V and J ends were trimmed by 4 bases and 2 bases, with 9 bases remaining between them. This CDR3 comprises 14 residues. In germline, CDR1 is MNHEY, CDR2 SVGEGT. The CDR3 DNA follows: TGTGCCAGCAGTTCCGCTAGTCCCTACAATGAGCAGTTCTTC. Its protein product is CASSSASPYNEQFF.

The rearrangement joins TRBV29-1 to TRBJ2-1; 15 bases fit TRBD2. This CDR3 spans 18 amino acids. Germline-derived CDR1 and CDR2 are SQVTM and ANQGSEA. V trimming: 7 bases; J trimming: 3 bases; junction bases outside the gene matches: 13. CDR3: CSASGLAGGIRFYNEQFF. The DNA of the CDR3 is TGCAGCGCCTCTGGACTAGCGGGAGGGATACGGTTCTACAATGAGCAGTTCTTC.

This clonotype showed up many times. The genes are TRBV7-8 and TRBJ2-1; a weak D match, TRBD2 (5 bases). The V end lost 5 bases, the J end lost 0 bases, and 17 bases lay between the germline ends. The CDR3 is made up of 17 amino acids. The V gene's germline CDR1 is SGHVS and CDR2 FQNEAQ. The CDR3 DNA follows: TGTGCCAGCAGCCCCCGCCGGGAAGCAGTCTCCTACAATGAGCAGTTCTTC. As protein: CASSPRREAVSYNEQFF.

Worth noting for this clonotype: Since a much larger clone is just one base distant, this may be a read error. The genes are TRBV5-1 and TRBJ1-2; D unclear. Trimming took 4 bases from V and 5 from J, leaving 18 bases between them. The CDR3 consists of 15 residues. The germline V gene has CDR1 SGHRS and CDR2 YFSETQ. DNA for the CDR3: TGCGCCAGCAGCCTGGCGGTACAAGCCAAGTATGGCTACACCTTC. This sequence encodes CASSLAVQAKYGYTF.

This clonotype was seen at least ten times. The V call is TRBV7-9, the J call TRBJ2-2; perhaps TRBD1 as D (6 bases). CDR3 length: 16 residues. Germline V lookup: CDR1 SEHNR, CDR2 FQNEAQ (reference sequence). Between the trimmed V and J ends, which lost 4 bases and 5 bases, there was a span of 17 bases. CDR3 sequence: CASSSRGSLSTGELFF. CDR3 DNA: TGTGCCAGCAGCTCAAGGGGGTCATTGTCTACCGGGGAGCTGTTTTTT.

V is TRBV7-2 and J is TRBJ1-6; perhaps TRBD1 as D (5 bases). The CDR3 runs 16 residues. Germline lookup yields CDR1 SGHTA and CDR2 FQGNSA. The V gene lost 5 bases and the J gene lost 9 bases, with 20 bases spanning the gap. In DNA, the CDR3 is TGTGCCAGCAGCCCATTCGGGGGTCTAGCTAGTTCACCCCTCCACTTT. Protein sequence: CASSPFGGLASSPLHF. Full variable domain (outside the CDR3, taken from reference TRBV7-2 and TRBJ1-6): GAGVSQSPSNKVTEKGKDVELRCDPISGHTALYWYRQSLGQGLEFLIYFQGNSAPDKSGLPSDRFSAERTGGSVSTLTIQRTQQEDSAVYLCASSPFGGLASSPLHFGNGTRLTVT.

This chain joins TRBV3-1 and TRBJ2-1; 10 bases line up with TRBD2. The CDR3 is made up of 17 amino acids. The V segment lost 11 bases and the J segment 7 bases; nucleotides outside the gene matches: 20. Germline assignment: CDR1 LGHDT and CDR2 YNNKEL (reference sequence). CDR3 protein: CASCQGPSGGAGNEQFF. CDR3 nucleotides: TGTGCCTCCTGCCAAGGTCCCAGCGGGGGGGCTGGGAATGAGCAGTTCTTC.